What follows are 30 T cell receptor beta chains derived from one specimen sequenced in a study of blood T cell repertoires in COVID-19. Here immunoSEQ multiplex PCR was the method, and the copy in TCRdb shows in-frame clones only, minus some. The table records around 67,000 clones, approximately 88% of them present only once. The sequencing input was peripheral blood. Every receptor here comes from a woman aged 80 or older with acute or convalescent COVID-19.

In its sample, this clone was seen once. The chain is built from TRBV5-1 and TRBJ1-4, with D perhaps TRBD1 (5 bases). This CDR3 region has 16 residues. CDR1 and CDR2 from the germline V gene are SGHRS and YFSETQ. V lost 6 bases and J 1 base, leaving 16 bases between the germline ends. The CDR3 sequence is CASKDPWGGTNEKLFF. In DNA, the CDR3 is TGCGCCAGCAAAGACCCCTGGGGGGGAACTAATGAAAAACTGTTTTTT.

V is TRBV5-1 and J is TRBJ1-2; no clear D. V was shortened by 1 base and J by 5 bases, with 15 bases between the two germline ends. The germline CDR1 and CDR2 sequences are SGHRS and YFSETQ. The CDR3 spans 15 residues. CDR3 sequence (DNA): TGCGCCAGCAGCTTGAGCTCCCGGGAGATTTATGGCTACACCTTC. Encoded protein: CASSLSSREIYGYTF.

This clone showed up just a few times. This chain joins TRBV19 and TRBJ1-4, with no clear D. The CDR3 sequence is 16 residues long. V was clipped by 7 bases and J by 4 bases, with 19 bases between them. Germline loops: CDR1 LNHDA, CDR2 SQIVND (reference sequence). CDR3 nucleotide sequence: TGTGCCAGTACCTCAACCGATCCCGTCTATAATGAAAAACTGTTTTTT. Its protein is CASTSTDPVYNEKLFF. Based on the CDR3 plus reference TRBV19 and TRBJ1-4, the full variable domain is DGGITQSPKYLFRKEGQNVTLSCEQNLNHDAMYWYRQDPGQGLRLIYYSQIVNDFQKGDIAEGYSVSREKKESFPLTVTSAQKNPTAFYLCASTSTDPVYNEKLFFGSGTQLSVL.

This chain joins TRBV2 and TRBJ1-2; 8 bases are a match to TRBD1. This CDR3 is built from 15 residues. In germline, CDR1 is SNHLY, CDR2 FYNNEI. The ends lost 9 bases at V and 6 bases at J; junction bases unmatched: 15. In nucleotides, the CDR3 is TGTGCCAGTCACCAGGGGGCAGCAGGACGGCATGGCTACACCTTC. Translating it yields CASHQGAAGRHGYTF.

The genes are TRBV5-1 and TRBJ2-2; a possible D gene is TRBD2 (5 bases). CDR1 is SGHRS, CDR2 YFSETQ, per germline. This CDR3 has 13 residues. Between the trimmed V and J ends, which lost 4 bases and 3 bases, there was a span of 7 bases. The CDR3 is CASSPGDTGELFF. In DNA form, the CDR3 reads TGCGCCAGCAGCCCCGGGGACACCGGGGAGCTGTTTTTT. The entire variable domain, with the rest obtained from reference TRBV5-1 and TRBJ2-2, is as follows: KAGVTQTPRYLIKTRGQQVTLSCSPISGHRSVSWYQQTPGQGLQFLFEYFSETQRNKGNFPGRFSGRQFSNSRSEMNVSTLELGDSALYLCASSPGDTGELFFGEGSRLTVL.

This chain joins TRBV6-2 or TRBV6-3 and TRBJ2-7; 7 bases map to TRBD2. The junction had 18 bases not matched to a gene; V was cut back by 6 bases and J by 7 bases. This CDR3 spans 16 amino acids. Germline CDR1 reads MNHEY; CDR2 reads SVGEGT. CDR3 nucleotide sequence: TGTGCCAGCAGCATACTGGGGCTAGCGGCGTTTGGGGAGCAGTACTTC. It is translated as CASSILGLAAFGEQYF.

This clone was found once. V is TRBV9 and J is TRBJ2-3, with D perhaps matching TRBD1 (6 bases). Trimming cost V 1 base and J 2 bases, with 11 bases left between them. Germline CDR1 SGDLS, CDR2 YYNGEE. The CDR3 contains 15 residues. DNA of the CDR3: TGTGCCAGCAGCGTACTAGAGGGGGACACAGATACGCAGTATTTT. Translated, it gives CASSVLEGDTDTQYF. The full variable domain, in which reference TRBV9 and TRBJ2-3 provide the parts outside the CDR3, is DSGVTQTPKHLITATGQRVTLRCSPRSGDLSVYWYQQSLDQGLQFLIQYYNGEERAKGNILERFSAQQFPDLHSELNLSSLELGDSALYFCASSVLEGDTDTQYFGPGTRLTVL.

The rearrangement uses TRBV2 and TRBJ2-2, with 9 bases that match TRBD2. V shed 7 bases and J 8 bases; nucleotides not matched to a gene: 11. Germline V gene sequence: CDR1 SNHLY, CDR2 FYNNEI. CDR3 length equals 15 residues. CDR3 amino acids: CASTRRRGGLGELFF. The CDR3 nucleotides are TGTGCCAGCACCCGCCGGCGGGGGGGCTTAGGGGAGCTGTTTTTT.

The table lists this clone with a few counts. The chain recombines TRBV19 with TRBJ2-7; 7 positions agree with TRBD1. The junction had 13 bases not matched to a gene; V was cut back by 6 bases and J by 5 bases. The CDR3 has 15 amino acids. CDR1 is LNHDA, CDR2 SQIVND, per germline (reference sequence). The CDR3 region is CASSPGTALRDEQYF. The CDR3, as DNA: TGTGCCAGTAGCCCTGGGACAGCTTTAAGGGACGAGCAGTACTTC.

This chain connects TRBV6-5 to TRBJ2-1; tentatively, D is TRBD1 (5 bases). This CDR3 has 15 amino acids. V shed 4 bases and J shed 7 bases, with 17 bases lying between them. CDR1 is MNHEY and CDR2 is SVGAGI in the germline V gene. CDR3 nucleotide sequence: TGTGCCAGCAGTTTAGCCAGGGTGATAGGGAATGAGCAGTTCTTC. Its protein product is CASSLARVIGNEQFF.

The CDR3 DNA follows: TGTGCCAGCAGCCTCGGAGTCTATGGCTACACCTTC. As protein: CASSLGVYGYTF. The chain is built from TRBV28 and TRBJ1-2; D is uncertain. V was shortened by 6 bases and J by 4 bases, with 9 bases between the two germline ends. Germline CDR1 is MDHEN and CDR2 is SYDVKM. This CDR3 is 12 amino acids long.

This chain joins TRBV7-2 and TRBJ1-5, with 8 bases lining up with TRBD1. The CDR3 consists of 14 residues. V trimming: 5 bases; J trimming: 12 bases; junction bases outside the gene matches: 12. Germline V gene data show CDR1 as SGHTA and CDR2 as FQGNSA. Here the CDR3 reads CASSPGQDTSRQHF. The DNA of the CDR3 is TGTGCCAGCAGCCCGGGACAGGATACCTCCCGCCAGCATTTT.

The chain couples TRBV18 to TRBJ1-6, with 9 nucleotides matching TRBD1. V shed 2 bases and J 12 bases; nucleotides not matched to a gene: 8. Germline values: CDR1 KGHSH, CDR2 LQKENI. This CDR3 has 15 residues. Written as DNA, the CDR3 is TGTGCCAGCTCACCATTCGGACAGGGGTTGGGACCCCTCCACTTT. Translation gives CASSPFGQGLGPLHF.

The CDR3 region has the DNA TGTGCCAGCACCGGGGGGGCCTCGAGGGAAAAACTGTTTTTT. Translating it yields CASTGGASREKLFF. V usage is TRBV5-5 and J usage is TRBJ1-4, with a tentative D call TRBD1 (6 bases). Germline V gene lookup returns CDR1 SGHKS and CDR2 YYEKEE (reference sequence). The CDR3 length is 14 residues. The V end lost 6 bases, the J end lost 8 bases, and 17 bases lay between the germline ends.

This rearrangement joins TRBV27 to TRBJ1-1, with TRBD1 matching over 7 bases. V dropped 2 bases and J dropped 4; count of bases not matched to a gene: 4. This CDR3 is built from 14 residues. The germline V gene has CDR1 MNHEY and CDR2 SMNVEV (reference sequence). CDR3 residues: CASSLKGGGTEAFF. The CDR3 DNA reads as TGTGCCAGCAGTTTAAAAGGGGGCGGCACTGAAGCTTTCTTT.

This rearrangement joins TRBV11-2 to TRBJ1-5; 9 bases agree with TRBD1. The length of the CDR3 is 17 residues. Germline CDR1 SGHAT, CDR2 FQNNGV. Unmatched junction bases numbered 11, after V lost 4 bases and J lost 4 bases. This CDR3 is CASSCTHRGLGNQPQHF. The CDR3 DNA sequence: TGTGCCAGCAGCTGTACCCACAGGGGGCTAGGGAATCAGCCCCAGCATTTT.

This clone was detected only a few times. The V call is TRBV19, the J call TRBJ1-2; a possible D gene is TRBD1 (6 bases). Germline values: CDR1 LNHDA, CDR2 SQIVND (reference sequence). V was clipped by 4 bases and J by 4 bases, with 13 bases between them. The CDR3 sequence is 14 residues long. The CDR3 DNA reads TGTGCCAGTAGTACCAGACAGGCGGGCTATGGCTACACCTTC. Translation gives CASSTRQAGYGYTF.

The sample holds a few counts of this clone. This rearrangement joins TRBV5-4 to TRBJ2-7; TRBD1 agrees at 8 bases. The V gene end was trimmed by 0 bases and the J gene end by 5 bases; junction bases not matched to a gene: 4. The CDR3 spans 14 residues. Per germline, CDR1 SGHNT and CDR2 YYREEE (reference sequence). The CDR3 sequence is CASSLAGGRNEQYF. CDR3 nucleotides: TGTGCCAGCAGCTTGGCAGGGGGCCGAAACGAGCAGTACTTC.

The chain joins TRBV9 to TRBJ2-5; 9 bases align to TRBD2. This CDR3 spans 16 amino acids. The V gene's germline CDR1 is SGDLS and CDR2 YYNGEE. The V segment lost 10 bases and the J segment 5 bases; nucleotides outside the gene matches: 18. The CDR3 protein is CARGAAAGGAWETQYF. CDR3 nucleotide sequence: TGTGCCCGCGGGGCGGCGGCGGGGGGGGCCTGGGAGACCCAGTACTTC.

The V call is TRBV5-6, the J call TRBJ1-1; the match to TRBD1 covers 7 bases. Unmatched junction bases numbered 4, after V lost 3 bases and J lost 5 bases. This CDR3 comprises 13 residues. Germline CDR1 SGHDT, CDR2 YYEEEE. The CDR3 loop reads CASSSSGGTEAFF. The DNA of the CDR3 is TGTGCCAGCAGCTCCTCAGGGGGGACTGAAGCTTTCTTT.

The gene calls are TRBV27 and TRBJ2-3; a weak D match, TRBD2 (5 bases). V was pared by 5 bases and J by 4 bases, with 13 bases between. From germline, CDR1 is MNHEY and CDR2 SMNVEV (reference sequence). This CDR3 contains 14 residues. CDR3 sequence (DNA): TGTGCCAGCAGTAAGCCTAGCATCGCAGATACGCAGTATTTT. It specifies CASSKPSIADTQYF.

The V and J genes are TRBV18 and TRBJ2-5, with 10 bases identical to TRBD2. The trim removed 2 bases at V and 7 bases at J, leaving 4 bases unmatched. This CDR3 is built from 14 residues. Germline values: CDR1 KGHSH, CDR2 LQKENI. CDR3 in DNA: TGTGCCAGCTCACCAACTAGCGGGACGGGGACCCAGTACTTC. Translating it yields CASSPTSGTGTQYF. Based on the CDR3 plus reference TRBV18 and TRBJ2-5, the full variable domain is NAGVMQNPRHLVRRRGQEARLRCSPMKGHSHVYWYRQLPEEGLKFMVYLQKENIIDESGMPKERFSAEFPKEGPSILRIQQVVRGDSAAYFCASSPTSGTGTQYFGPGTRLLVL.

The chain employs TRBV5-1 and TRBJ2-3, with D possibly TRBD2 on 6 matching bases. V lost 0 bases and J 3 bases, leaving 14 bases between the germline ends. The CDR3 covers 16 residues. The V gene's germline CDR1 is SGHRS and CDR2 YFSETQ. CDR3 bases: TGCGCCAGCAGCTTGGGGGACTCCGGAGGAACAGATACGCAGTATTTT. Protein: CASSLGDSGGTDTQYF.

Notes on this clone: At the DNA level, this CDR3 is encoded by other sequences in the same sample as well. This rearrangement joins TRBV5-1 to TRBJ2-5, with a weak D call TRBD1 (5 bases). From germline, CDR1 is SGHRS and CDR2 YFSETQ. The length of the CDR3 is 13 residues. The germline V and J ends were trimmed by 2 bases and 1 base, with 6 bases remaining between them. The CDR3 bases are TGCGCCAGCAGCTTTACAGGCCAAGAGACCCAGTACTTC. Encoded protein: CASSFTGQETQYF. Drawing the rest from reference TRBV5-1 and TRBJ2-5, the complete variable domain is KAGVTQTPRYLIKTRGQQVTLSCSPISGHRSVSWYQQTPGQGLQFLFEYFSETQRNKGNFPGRFSGRQFSNSRSEMNVSTLELGDSALYLCASSFTGQETQYFGPGTRLLVL.

The chain carries TRBV28 and TRBJ1-2, with D possibly being TRBD1 (5 bases). The length of the CDR3 is 12 residues. Germline lookup yields CDR1 MDHEN and CDR2 SYDVKM. V shed 8 bases and J shed 5 bases, with 12 bases lying between them. Written as DNA, the CDR3 is TGTGCCAGCGGGGGAGGGAGGTATGGCTACACCTTC. This sequence encodes CASGGGRYGYTF.

This chain joins TRBV14 and TRBJ2-2; the match to TRBD1 covers 7 bases. J was trimmed by 3 bases and V by 5 bases; bases with no gene match: 3. CDR1 and CDR2 from the germline V gene are SGHDN and FVKESK. The CDR3 runs to 14 residues. CDR3 loop: CASSRGQYTGELFF. CDR3 sequence (DNA): TGTGCCAGCAGCAGGGGACAGTACACCGGGGAGCTGTTTTTT.

This rearrangement joins TRBV5-1 to TRBJ1-3, with D uncertain. CDR1 is SGHRS and CDR2 is YFSETQ in the germline V gene. The V and J ends lost 4 bases and 0 bases respectively, with 5 bases between them. The CDR3 loop spans 13 amino acids. Here the CDR3 reads CASSLSSGNTIYF. CDR3 nucleotides: TGCGCCAGCAGCCTGAGCTCTGGAAACACCATATATTTT.

The CDR3 nucleotides are TGTGCCAGCAGCTTGGGTAGCGGGGGGGCTTTTCGAGATACGCAGTATTTT. Translating gives CASSLGSGGAFRDTQYF. This sequence joins TRBV7-2 and TRBJ2-3; 11 bases map to TRBD2. The CDR3 runs 17 residues. Unmatched junction bases numbered 10, after V lost 3 bases and J lost 5 bases. The V gene's germline CDR1 is SGHTA and CDR2 FQGNSA.

This chain connects TRBV7-9 to TRBJ1-5; D gene uncertain. The length of the CDR3 is 12 residues. CDR1 is SEHNR and CDR2 is FQNEAQ in the germline V gene (reference sequence). V gave up 5 bases and J gave up 5 bases, with 7 bases separating them. CDR3: CASSQDDQPQHF. The DNA for the CDR3 is TGTGCCAGCAGCCAGGATGATCAGCCCCAGCATTTT.

The rearrangement joins TRBV2 to TRBJ2-7, with TRBD2 as a possible D gene (6 bases). The ends were cut back, 6 bases at V and 2 bases at J, with 8 bases in the middle. The CDR3 has 12 amino acids. CDR1 is SNHLY, CDR2 FYNNEI, per germline. The CDR3 reads CASRRLAYEQYF. The CDR3 DNA reads TGTGCCAGCAGGAGACTAGCCTACGAGCAGTACTTC.